This T cell receptor (beta chain) was sequenced in a study of type 1 regulatory T cells (dated by TCRdb to the early 2020s). Notes on the research overall: An in vitro protocol by which a Tr1-enriched, alloantigen-specific CD4 T cell product named T-allo10 was generated was characterized in the study. T-allo10 was being evaluated clinically in patients with hematological malignancies who were receiving allogeneic hematopoietic stem cell transplantation.

Comments on this clonotype: The clone's antigen remains unknown. Per-base quality was not reported, and no clone a single base away is much larger than it.

Unmatched junction bases come to 4, with V trimmed by 0 bases and J by 2 bases. Including the terminal cysteine and phenylalanine, the CDR3 comprises 15 residues. This entry keeps only the CDR3 DNA: 45 bases, framed from base 1. CDR1 and CDR2, per the germline V gene (reference sequence), are LNHNV and YYDKDF. According to the description, T-allo10 cells that came from the donor were anergic, were specific for host alloantigens, and could carry out alloantigen-specific suppression. Data came from an Illumina MiSeq. TCRdb handled the public reads itself, with Q25 trimming in fastp and clone calling in MiXCR, and kept productive beta chains. Each CDR3 protein gets just one entry, which takes the most common genes and DNA from the rows behind it. The sample has 25,000 or so distinct CDR3 sequences on record, 72% of them singletons. The ten top clones hold 14% of the sample.

Rearrangement joined TRBV15 to TRBJ2-7, and 7 junctional nucleotides match TRBD2. The TCR sequence derives from a human donor in good health. What was sequenced was cultured T cells, either the whole culture or a sorted T cell fraction (not recorded which). What the cell subset or site label conveys for this sample: Tr1-enriched cell product generated in vitro against host alloantigens. The nucleotides are TGTGCCACCAGCAGAGAACTCCGGGGGGCCTACGAGCAGTACTTC. Its product reads: CATSRELRGAYEQYF.